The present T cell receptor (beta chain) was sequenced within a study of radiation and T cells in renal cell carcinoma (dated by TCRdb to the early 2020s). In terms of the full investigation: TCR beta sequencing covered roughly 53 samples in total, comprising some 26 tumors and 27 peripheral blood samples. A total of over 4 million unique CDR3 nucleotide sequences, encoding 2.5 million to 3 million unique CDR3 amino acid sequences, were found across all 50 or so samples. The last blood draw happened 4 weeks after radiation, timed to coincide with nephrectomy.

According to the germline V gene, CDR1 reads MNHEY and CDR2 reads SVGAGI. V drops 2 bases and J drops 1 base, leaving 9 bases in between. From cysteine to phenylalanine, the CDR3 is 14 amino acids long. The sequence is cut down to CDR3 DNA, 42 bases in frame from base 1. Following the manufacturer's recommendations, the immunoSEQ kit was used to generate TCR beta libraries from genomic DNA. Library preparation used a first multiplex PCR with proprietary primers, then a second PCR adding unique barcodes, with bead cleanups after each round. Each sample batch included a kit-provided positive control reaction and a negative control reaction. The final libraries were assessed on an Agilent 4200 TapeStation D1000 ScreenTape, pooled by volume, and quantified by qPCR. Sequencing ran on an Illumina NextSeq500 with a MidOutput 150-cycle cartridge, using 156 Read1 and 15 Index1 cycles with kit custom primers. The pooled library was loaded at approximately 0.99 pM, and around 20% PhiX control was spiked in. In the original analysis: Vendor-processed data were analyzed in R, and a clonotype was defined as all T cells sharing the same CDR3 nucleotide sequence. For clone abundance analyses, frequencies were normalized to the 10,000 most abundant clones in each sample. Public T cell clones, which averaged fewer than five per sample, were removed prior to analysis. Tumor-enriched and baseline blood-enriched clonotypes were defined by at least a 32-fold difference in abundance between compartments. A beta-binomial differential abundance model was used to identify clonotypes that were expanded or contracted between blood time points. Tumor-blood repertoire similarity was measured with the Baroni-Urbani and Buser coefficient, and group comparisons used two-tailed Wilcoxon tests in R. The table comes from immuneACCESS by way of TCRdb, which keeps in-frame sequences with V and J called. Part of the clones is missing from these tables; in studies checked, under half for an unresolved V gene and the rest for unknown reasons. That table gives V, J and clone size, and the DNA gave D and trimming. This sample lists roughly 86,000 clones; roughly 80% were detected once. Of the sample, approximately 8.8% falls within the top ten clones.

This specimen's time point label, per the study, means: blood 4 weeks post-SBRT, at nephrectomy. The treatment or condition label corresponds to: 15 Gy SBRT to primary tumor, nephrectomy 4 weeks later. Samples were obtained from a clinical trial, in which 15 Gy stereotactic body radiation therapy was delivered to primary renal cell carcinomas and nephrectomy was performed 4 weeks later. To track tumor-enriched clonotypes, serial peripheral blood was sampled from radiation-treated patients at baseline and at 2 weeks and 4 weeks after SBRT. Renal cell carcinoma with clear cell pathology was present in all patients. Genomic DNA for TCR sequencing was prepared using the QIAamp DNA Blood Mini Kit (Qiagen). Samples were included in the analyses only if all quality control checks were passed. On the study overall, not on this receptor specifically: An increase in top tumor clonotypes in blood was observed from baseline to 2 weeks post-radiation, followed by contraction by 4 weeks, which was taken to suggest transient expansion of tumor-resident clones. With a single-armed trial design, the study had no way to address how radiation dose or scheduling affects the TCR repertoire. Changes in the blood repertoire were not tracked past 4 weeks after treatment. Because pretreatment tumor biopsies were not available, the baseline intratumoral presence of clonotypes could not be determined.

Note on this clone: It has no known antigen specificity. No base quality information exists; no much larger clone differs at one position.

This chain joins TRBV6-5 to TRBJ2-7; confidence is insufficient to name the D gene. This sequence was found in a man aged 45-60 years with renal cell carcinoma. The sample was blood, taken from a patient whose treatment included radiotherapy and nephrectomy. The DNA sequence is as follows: TGTGCCAGCAGTTACGCCATGGCTTCCTACGAGCAGTACTTC. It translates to CASSYAMASYEQYF.